This TCR beta chain was sequenced during a study of blood T cells in healthy people across ages. V was pared by 4 bases and J by 12 bases, with 16 bases between. CDR1 and CDR2 from the germline V gene are MNHEY and SMNVEV (reference sequence). The CDR3 loop spans 14 amino acids. This clonotype occurred a few times. For the second PCR, which ran for about 7 to 11 cycles, a sample-barcoded 5' primer and a J-beta primer mix were used. TCRdb reanalysed the 5' RACE reads using MiXCR and keeps one entry per CDR3 protein. The sample includes 1.5 million to 1.9 million distinct CDR3 sequences, around 40% of them seen just once.

Sequenced: blood. The source is a woman younger than 30 in good health. The V gene is TRBV27, the J gene TRBJ1-6; D gene ambiguous. In nucleotides, the CDR3 is TGTGCCAGCAGTTCCAGAATCACGGGAGGACCCCTCCACTTT. Its protein is CASSSRITGGPLHF.